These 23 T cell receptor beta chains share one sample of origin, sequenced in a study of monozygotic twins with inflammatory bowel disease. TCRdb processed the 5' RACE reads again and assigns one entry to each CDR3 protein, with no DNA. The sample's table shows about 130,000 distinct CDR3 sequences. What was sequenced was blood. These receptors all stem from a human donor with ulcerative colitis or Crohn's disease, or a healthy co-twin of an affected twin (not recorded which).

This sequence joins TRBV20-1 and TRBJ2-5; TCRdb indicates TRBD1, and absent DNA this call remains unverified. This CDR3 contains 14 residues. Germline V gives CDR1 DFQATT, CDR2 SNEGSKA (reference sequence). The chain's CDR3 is CSARPRKGRETQYF.

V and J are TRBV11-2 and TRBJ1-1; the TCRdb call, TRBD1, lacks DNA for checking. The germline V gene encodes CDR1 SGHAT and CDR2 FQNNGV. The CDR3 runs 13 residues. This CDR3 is CASSQIRGAEAFF.

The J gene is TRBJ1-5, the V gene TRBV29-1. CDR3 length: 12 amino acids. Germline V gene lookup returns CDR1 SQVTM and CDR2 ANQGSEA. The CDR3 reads CSEGEDNQPQHF.

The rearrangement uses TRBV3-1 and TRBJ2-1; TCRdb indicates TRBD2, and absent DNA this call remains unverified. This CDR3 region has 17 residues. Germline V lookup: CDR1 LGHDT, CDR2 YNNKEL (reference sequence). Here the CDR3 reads CASSRGLAGGAYNEQFF.

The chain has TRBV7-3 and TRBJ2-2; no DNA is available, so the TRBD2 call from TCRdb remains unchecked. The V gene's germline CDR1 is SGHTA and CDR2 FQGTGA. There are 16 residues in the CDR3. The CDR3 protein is CASSLASGSKNGELFF.

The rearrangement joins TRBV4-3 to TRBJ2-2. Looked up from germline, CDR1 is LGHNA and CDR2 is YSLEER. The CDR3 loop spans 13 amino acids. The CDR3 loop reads CASSLGDTGELFF.

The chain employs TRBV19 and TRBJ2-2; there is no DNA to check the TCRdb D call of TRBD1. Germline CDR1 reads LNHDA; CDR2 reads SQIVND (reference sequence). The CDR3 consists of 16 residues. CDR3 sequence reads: CASSPVPGQSTGELFF.

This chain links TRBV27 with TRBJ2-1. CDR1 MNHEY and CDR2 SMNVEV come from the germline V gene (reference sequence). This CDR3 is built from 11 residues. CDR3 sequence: CASGWSNEQFF.

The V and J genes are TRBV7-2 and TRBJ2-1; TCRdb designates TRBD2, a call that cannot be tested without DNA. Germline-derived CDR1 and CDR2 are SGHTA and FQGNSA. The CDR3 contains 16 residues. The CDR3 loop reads CASSFVSGRAINEQFF.

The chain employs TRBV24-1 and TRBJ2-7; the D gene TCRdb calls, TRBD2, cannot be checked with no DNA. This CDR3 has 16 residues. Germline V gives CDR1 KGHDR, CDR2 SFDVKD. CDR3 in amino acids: CATSEPSGRNSYEQYF.

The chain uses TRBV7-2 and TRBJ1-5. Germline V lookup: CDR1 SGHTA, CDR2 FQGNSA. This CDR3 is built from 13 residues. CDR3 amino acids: CATAGRWEQPQHF.

CDR3 loop: CASSAGGLETQYF. This chain uses TRBV5-1 with TRBJ2-5; the TCRdb call, TRBD2, lacks DNA for checking. Germline V gene lookup returns CDR1 SGHRS and CDR2 YFSETQ. The CDR3 is 13 amino acids. Supplemented by reference TRBV5-1 and TRBJ2-5, the full variable domain reads KAGVTQTPRYLIKTRGQQVTLSCSPISGHRSVSWYQQTPGQGLQFLFEYFSETQRNKGNFPGRFSGRQFSNSRSEMNVSTLELGDSALYLCASSAGGLETQYFGPGTRLLVL.

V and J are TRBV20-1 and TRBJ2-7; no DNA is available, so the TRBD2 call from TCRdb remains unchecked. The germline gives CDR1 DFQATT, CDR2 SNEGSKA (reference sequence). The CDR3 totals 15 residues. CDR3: CSARSGLARNYEQYF.

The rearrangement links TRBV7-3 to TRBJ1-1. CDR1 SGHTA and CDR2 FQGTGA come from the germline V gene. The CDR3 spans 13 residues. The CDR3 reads CASSSYKVTEAFF.

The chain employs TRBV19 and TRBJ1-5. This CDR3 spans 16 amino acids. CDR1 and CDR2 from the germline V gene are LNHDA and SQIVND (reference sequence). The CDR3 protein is CASSIAGGPSAFPQHF. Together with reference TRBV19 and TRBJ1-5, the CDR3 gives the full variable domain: DGGITQSPKYLFRKEGQNVTLSCEQNLNHDAMYWYRQDPGQGLRLIYYSQIVNDFQKGDIAEGYSVSREKKESFPLTVTSAQKNPTAFYLCASSIAGGPSAFPQHFGDGTRLSIL.

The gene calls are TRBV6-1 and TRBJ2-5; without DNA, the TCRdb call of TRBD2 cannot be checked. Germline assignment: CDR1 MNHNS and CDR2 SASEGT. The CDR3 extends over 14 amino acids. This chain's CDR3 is CASSGGLMMETQYF.

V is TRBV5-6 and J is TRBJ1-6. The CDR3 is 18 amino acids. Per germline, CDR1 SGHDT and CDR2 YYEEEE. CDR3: CASSRRAGRYPYNSPLHF.

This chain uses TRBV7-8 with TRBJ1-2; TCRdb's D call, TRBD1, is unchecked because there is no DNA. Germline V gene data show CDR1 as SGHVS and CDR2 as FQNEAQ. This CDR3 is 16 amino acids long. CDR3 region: CASSLAGTGKGYGYTF.

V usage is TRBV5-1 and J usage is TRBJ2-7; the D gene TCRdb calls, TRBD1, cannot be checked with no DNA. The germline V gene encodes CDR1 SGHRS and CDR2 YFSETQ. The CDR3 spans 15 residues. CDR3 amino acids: CASNPHRGGGYEQYF.

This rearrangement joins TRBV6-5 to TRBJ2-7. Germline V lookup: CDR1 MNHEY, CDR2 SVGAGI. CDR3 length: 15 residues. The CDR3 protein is CASSYVGDPSYEQYF.

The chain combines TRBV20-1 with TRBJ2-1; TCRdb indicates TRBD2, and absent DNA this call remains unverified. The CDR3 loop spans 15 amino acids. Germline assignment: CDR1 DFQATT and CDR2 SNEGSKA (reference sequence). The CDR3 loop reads CSAISPGASYNEQFF.

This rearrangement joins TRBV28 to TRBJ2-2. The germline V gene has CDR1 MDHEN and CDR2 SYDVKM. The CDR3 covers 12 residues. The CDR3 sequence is CASSSLTGELFF.

The CDR3 loop reads CASSEGTAGRANVLTF. The chain uses TRBV25-1 and TRBJ2-6; TCRdb's D call, TRBD1, is unchecked because there is no DNA. The CDR3 extends over 16 amino acids. The V gene's germline CDR1 is MGHDK and CDR2 SYGVNS.